Listed here are 13 T cell receptor beta chains from one sample, sequenced in a study of a mutant IDH1 vaccine in newly diagnosed glioma. These TCRs are of unknown antigen specificity. Time point here: week 5, during vaccination. Mutant IDH1 20-mer peptide, at 300 ug, made up each vaccine dose, with topical imiquimod. The data were produced by immunoSEQ multiplex PCR, yet TCRdb's version contains in-frame clones alone and is incomplete. The data show 53,000 or so clones, 78% seen once. Here the sequenced sample was PBMCs, taken from a glioma patient whose treatment included an IDH1 peptide vaccine. The origin of the receptors is a man aged 45-65 years with glioma.

The V and J genes are TRBV6-5 and TRBJ2-7, with D maybe TRBD2 (5 bases). The CDR3 is 14 amino acids. Trimming pared 7 bases from V and 2 bases from J, leaving 15 bases between. In germline, CDR1 is MNHEY, CDR2 SVGAGI. Here the CDR3 DNA reads TGTGCCAGCAAAAGGACGGCGGGTACCTACGAGCAGTACTTC. Amino acids: CASKRTAGTYEQYF.

The rearrangement links TRBV11-2 to TRBJ2-3; D is ambiguous. The CDR3 extends over 13 amino acids. V was cut by 5 bases and J by 0 bases, with 6 bases left in between. In germline, CDR1 is SGHAT, CDR2 FQNNGV. CDR3 residues: CASSLYSTDTQYF. As DNA, the CDR3 is TGTGCCAGCAGCCTCTATAGCACAGATACGCAGTATTTT.

The genes are TRBV6-5 and TRBJ2-7; D possibly corresponds to TRBD2 (6 bases). V lost 2 bases, J lost 3 bases, and 11 bases lay in between. CDR1 and CDR2 (germline): MNHEY, SVGAGI. The CDR3 loop spans 14 amino acids. The CDR3 nucleotides read TGTGCCAGCAGTTACGACGGGGGATACTACGAGCAGTACTTC. This codes for CASSYDGGYYEQYF.

The chain combines TRBV30 with TRBJ1-4; D possibly corresponds to TRBD1 (6 bases). Trimming shortened V by 2 bases and J by 8 bases, and 15 bases separated the two germline ends. The CDR3 is 14 amino acids. Germline-derived CDR1 and CDR2 are GTSNPN and SVGIG (reference sequence). CDR3 loop: CAWSPAGVEEKLFF. CDR3 in DNA: TGTGCCTGGAGTCCGGCAGGGGTTGAGGAAAAACTGTTTTTT.

The chain couples TRBV6-6 to TRBJ2-7, with D tentatively TRBD2 (6 bases). The CDR3 extends over 13 amino acids. Germline CDR1 reads MNHNY; CDR2 reads SVGAGI (reference sequence). Trimming stripped 8 bases from V and 7 bases from J, with 18 bases between. This chain's CDR3 is CASAQAGSIEQYF. The CDR3 nucleotides read TGTGCCAGCGCACAGGCGGGGTCCATAGAGCAGTACTTC.

The rearrangement links TRBV6-1 to TRBJ2-2; D is uncertain. V gave up 8 bases and J gave up 6 bases, with 16 bases separating them. CDR3 length: 14 amino acids. Germline V gene data show CDR1 as MNHNS and CDR2 as SASEGT. The CDR3 reads CASLPRYIAGELFF. As DNA, the CDR3 is TGTGCCAGCCTGCCAAGGTATATAGCCGGGGAGCTGTTTTTT.

Here the CDR3 reads CASSLGDRGSEQYF. CDR3 sequence (DNA): TGCGCCAGCAGCTTGGGGGACAGGGGGTCCGAGCAGTACTTC. J is TRBJ2-7 and V is TRBV5-1; 11 bases are shared with TRBD1. The CDR3 sequence is 14 residues long. After removal of 0 bases from V and 6 bases from J, the junction contained 2 bases not matched to a gene. CDR1 and CDR2 (germline): SGHRS, YFSETQ.

The V gene is TRBV4-2, the J gene TRBJ2-5; D remains ambiguous. Near its end, the DNA agrees better with TRBJ2-7, so the J call may be wrong. The germline V gene has CDR1 LGHNA and CDR2 YNFKEQ. The CDR3 consists of 15 residues. CDR3 nucleotides: TGTGCCAGCAGCCAAGAGGGCCAGGCCTCCTACGAGCAGTACTTC. Protein product: CASSQEGQASYEQYF.

The chain has TRBV27 and TRBJ1-2; D not certain. V was trimmed by 4 bases and J by 0 bases, leaving 6 bases between them. CDR1 MNHEY and CDR2 SMNVEV come from the germline V gene (reference sequence). This CDR3 is built from 13 residues. The CDR3 sequence: CASSSRPNYGYTF. CDR3 in DNA: TGTGCCAGCAGTTCCCGGCCTAACTATGGCTACACCTTC.

This clone is medium-sized within its sample. J is TRBJ2-7 and V is TRBV4-3; D may match TRBD1 or TRBD2 (5 bases each). Per the germline V gene, CDR1 is LGHNA and CDR2 is YSLEER. V was pared by 0 bases and J by 0 bases, with 9 bases between. The CDR3 loop spans 15 amino acids. Here the CDR3 DNA reads TGCGCCAGCAGCCAAGAAGAGGGGAGCTCCTACGAGCAGTACTTC. Encoded protein: CASSQEEGSSYEQYF.

In this sample, this clone turned up once. The gene calls are TRBV7-2 and TRBJ2-7; D is unresolved. The CDR3 extends over 15 amino acids. Germline-derived CDR1 and CDR2 are SGHTA and FQGNSA. The V end was cut by 1 base, the J end by 2 bases, with 12 bases between. CDR3 DNA: TGTGCCAGCAGCTTAGGCCTTCGACGGGCCTACGAGCAGTACTTC. Its translation: CASSLGLRRAYEQYF.

The table lists this clone with a count of one. This chain links TRBV28 with TRBJ1-5, with no clear D. Germline loops: CDR1 MDHEN, CDR2 SYDVKM. CDR3 length: 15 residues. V was cut by 7 bases and J by 2 bases, with 15 bases left in between. CDR3 amino acids: CASISGEGGNQPQHF. The CDR3 DNA reads TGTGCCAGCATCTCCGGGGAGGGTGGCAATCAGCCCCAGCATTTT.

V usage is TRBV21-1 and J usage is TRBJ1-1; the D segment call TRBD1 is taken from the table without a DNA check. TRBV21-1 is reported as a pseudogene. The CDR3 consists of 17 residues. The DNA of the CDR3 is TGTGCCAGCAGCAAAGCGAGAAGGGGGAAGCCGAACACTGAAGCTTTCTTT. Protein sequence: CASSKARRGKPNTEAFF.